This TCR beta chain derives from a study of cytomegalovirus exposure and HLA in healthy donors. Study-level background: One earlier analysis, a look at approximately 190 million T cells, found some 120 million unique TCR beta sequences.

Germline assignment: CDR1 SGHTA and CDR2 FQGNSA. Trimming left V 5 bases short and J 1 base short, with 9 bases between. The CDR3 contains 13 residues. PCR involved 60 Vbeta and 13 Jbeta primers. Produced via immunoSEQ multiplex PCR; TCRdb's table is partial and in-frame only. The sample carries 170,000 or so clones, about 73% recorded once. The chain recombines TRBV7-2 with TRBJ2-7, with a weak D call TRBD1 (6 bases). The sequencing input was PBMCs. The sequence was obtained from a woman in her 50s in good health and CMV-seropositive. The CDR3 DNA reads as TGTGCCAGCAGCCCGGACAGTTCCTACGAGCAGTACTTC. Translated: CASSPDSSYEQYF.